The T cell receptor beta chain described here comes from a study of blood T cell repertoires in COVID-19 (dated by TCRdb to the early 2020s). For the wider study: Samples covering the acute and convalescent phases of COVID-19 were provided by collaborators in the United States, Italy and Spain. The repertoires were made available in a free public database intended to serve as a resource for research on the immune response to SARS-CoV-2. Sample metadata almost always included a de-identified subject ID, COVID-19 status, age in years and sex. Subjects who had been exposed to COVID-19, were actively infected with it, or had recovered from it provided the deeply sampled blood TCRbeta repertoires that made up the dataset. The samples were drawn from the first 160 participants of the ongoing ImmuneRACE study and from some 1,300 subjects provided by 6 global collaborators. Where HLA class I and class II types were available, the types were taken from metadata supplied by the sample provider, not from assay-based typing. The material from the prospective study consisted of cDNA or gDNA derived from T cells, B-cell-depleted T cells, or PBMCs. The research as a whole found: Clinical and demographic metadata were provided uncurated, with the amount varying by source and participant.

CDR1 and CDR2, looked up from the germline V gene, are WSHSY and SAAADI. Ends trimmed: V by 6 bases, J by 2 bases; bases unmatched to a gene: 5. The CDR3 holds 15 amino acids from the cysteine to the phenylalanine. Just CDR3 DNA is preserved here, 45 bases in frame from base 1. Points on this clone: This clone's antigen is unknown. Per-base quality was not reported, and no clone a single base away is much larger than it.

Whole blood was collected in K2EDTA tubes by collaborating institutions according to the institutions' own protocols. Collaborator samples were shipped for TCRbeta analysis as frozen whole blood, isolated PBMCs, or DNA extracted from either sample type. The immunoSEQ Assay, a bias-controlled multiplex PCR, was used to amplify TCRbeta CDR3 regions from genomic DNA. The study's processing was this. Within the assay, amplification of reference gene primers was used to estimate how many nucleated cells each sample contained. Sequence reads were collapsed and filtered to measure the absolute abundance of every unique TCRbeta CDR3 rearrangement. For each sample, productive Simpson clonality was calculated by taking the square root of Simpson's diversity index across productive rearrangements. TCRdb mirrors the immuneACCESS table, restricted to in-frame sequences. Some clones are absent from its copies; in checked studies, under half trace to an unresolved V gene, and the reason for the others is unknown. That table furnishes V, J and clone size, whereas the DNA furnished D and trimming. The sample table records 190,000 or so clones; 85% to 90% of these occur just once. 2.7% of the sample belongs to the ten largest clones.

The sequenced material came from peripheral blood. This clonotype was obtained from a man aged 40-49 years with active or convalescent COVID-19. The chain is assembled from TRBV10-2 and TRBJ2-1; 9 bases in the junction line up with TRBD2. The CDR3 is CASRPLAGAYNEQFF. The sequence in DNA is TGCGCCAGCAGGCCACTAGCGGGCGCCTACAATGAGCAGTTCTTC.